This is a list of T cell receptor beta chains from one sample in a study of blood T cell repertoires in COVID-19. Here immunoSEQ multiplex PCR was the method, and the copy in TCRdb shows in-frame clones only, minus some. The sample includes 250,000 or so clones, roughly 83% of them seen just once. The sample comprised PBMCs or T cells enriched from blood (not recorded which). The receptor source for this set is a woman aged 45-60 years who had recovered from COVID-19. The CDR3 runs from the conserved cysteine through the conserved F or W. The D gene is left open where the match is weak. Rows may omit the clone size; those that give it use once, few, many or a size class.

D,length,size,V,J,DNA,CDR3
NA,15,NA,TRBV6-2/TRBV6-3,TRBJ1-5,TGTGCCAGCAGCTTGGGGGGTTCGGGCAATCAGCCCCAGCATTTT,CASSLGGSGNQPQHF
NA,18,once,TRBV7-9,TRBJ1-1,TGTGCCAGCAGCTCCACCCGGGACATATATTTCATGAACACTGAAGCTTTCTTT,CASSSTRDIYFMNTEAFF
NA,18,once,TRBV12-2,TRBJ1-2,TGTGCAAGTCGCTTATTTTCGGGACAATCTCAGGGAGACTATGGCTACACCTTC,CASRLFSGQSQGDYGYTF
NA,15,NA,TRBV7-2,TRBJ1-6,TGTGCCAGCAGTCGAGGGGGGGCGGGGAATTCACCCCTCCACTTT,CASSRGGAGNSPLHF
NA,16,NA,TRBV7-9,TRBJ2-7,TGTGCCAGCAGCCCATGGGTTCAGGGTGCTGACTACGAGCAGTACTTC,CASSPWVQGADYEQYF
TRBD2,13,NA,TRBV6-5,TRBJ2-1,TGTGCCAGCAGCTTTCCGGGGGGGAACGAGCAGTTCTTC,CASSFPGGNEQFF
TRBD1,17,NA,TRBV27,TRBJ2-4,TGTGCCAGCAGTTTAATCCTGCCAGGGGGCATTAGGAACATTCAGTACTTC,CASSLILPGGIRNIQYF
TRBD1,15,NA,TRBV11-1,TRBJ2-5,TGTGCCAGCAGCTTAGCGTGGGACAGAAAAGAGACCCAGTACTTC,CASSLAWDRKETQYF
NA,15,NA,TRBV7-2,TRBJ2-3,TGTGCCAGCAGTCTGGAGAGACTAGTCATAGATACGCAGTATTTT,CASSLERLVIDTQYF
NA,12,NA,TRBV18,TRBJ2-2,TGTGCCAGCTCAGTCTATATCGGGGAGCTGTTTTTT,CASSVYIGELFF
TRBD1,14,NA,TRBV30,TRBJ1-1,TGTGCCTGGAGCCGGGACAGGGGGCGCACTGAAGCTTTCTTT,CAWSRDRGRTEAFF
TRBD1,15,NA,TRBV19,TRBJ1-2,TGTGCCAGTACTAGATTCGGACAGGGGAACTATGGCTACACCTTC,CASTRFGQGNYGYTF
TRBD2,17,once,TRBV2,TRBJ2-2,TGTGCCAGCAGTGAAGCGGGAAAGACTAGCGGGACCGGGGAGCTGTTTTTT,CASSEAGKTSGTGELFF
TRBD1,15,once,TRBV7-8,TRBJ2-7,TGTGCCAGCAGCTTAGAGGGACAGGTTCGTGCCGAGCAGTACTTC,CASSLEGQVRAEQYF
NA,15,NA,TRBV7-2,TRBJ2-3,TGTGCCAGCAGCTTAGGGCGGGGCCCCACAGATACGCAGTATTTT,CASSLGRGPTDTQYF
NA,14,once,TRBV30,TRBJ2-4,TGTGCCTGGAGCGGGAGTTCTGGCCTAAACATTCAGTACTTC,CAWSGSSGLNIQYF